This TCR beta chain came from a study of blood T cell repertoires in COVID-19 (dated by TCRdb to 2020 to 2022). For the wider study: The collaborator samples originated in the United States, Italy and Spain and spanned the acute and convalescent phases of COVID-19. The material from the prospective study consisted of cDNA or gDNA derived from T cells, B-cell-depleted T cells, or PBMCs. Deeply sampled blood TCRbeta repertoires from subjects exposed to, actively infected with, or recovered from COVID-19 were included in the dataset. A freely available public database, intended as a resource for researchers studying the immune response to SARS-CoV-2, is where the repertoires were released. The samples were drawn from the first 160 participants of the ongoing ImmuneRACE study and from more than 1,000 subjects provided by 6 global collaborators. Sample metadata almost always included a de-identified subject ID, COVID-19 status, age in years and sex. Where available, HLA class I and class II types were obtained from metadata supplied by the sample provider rather than from assay-based typing.

The immunoSEQ Assay, a bias-controlled multiplex PCR, was used to amplify TCRbeta CDR3 regions from genomic DNA. As for the authors' bioinformatics: Within the assay, amplification of reference gene primers was used to estimate how many nucleated cells each sample contained. To quantify the absolute abundance of each unique TCRbeta CDR3 rearrangement, sequence reads were collapsed and filtered. For each sample, productive Simpson clonality was calculated as the square root of Simpson's diversity index across productive rearrangements. Entries here come from immuneACCESS through TCRdb and include only in-frame sequences with V and J called. Some clones fail to appear in such tables; in the studies checked, an unresolved V gene covers under half of the shortfall, and the cause of the remainder is unknown. The DNA gave D and trimming, while V, J and clone size come from that table. In this sample the table shows around 69,000 clones, about 82% of which occur a single time. 5.5% to 7% of the sample is held by the ten biggest clonotypes.

As to this clone: Its antigen target is currently unknown. No much larger clone exists at a distance of one base, and base qualities are not known.

The CDR3 runs 15 residues from the cysteine to the phenylalanine. CDR3 DNA only is kept here, 45 bases in frame from base 1. Unmatched junction bases come to 9, with V trimmed by 3 bases and J by 5 bases. The germline V gene sets CDR1 to MGHRA and CDR2 to YSYEKL. The collaborating institutions used their own protocols to collect whole blood in K2EDTA tubes. For TCRbeta analysis, collaborator samples were shipped as frozen whole blood, as isolated PBMCs, or as DNA extracted from either sample type. What the authors observed across the whole study: How much clinical and demographic metadata was included differed by source and by participant, and the metadata was provided uncurated.

Sequenced sample: peripheral blood. This clonotype originated in a man aged 45-65 years with active COVID-19. The chain is made from TRBV4-1 and TRBJ1-1, with 7 bases aligning to TRBD1. The DNA sequence follows: TGCGCCAGCAGCCAGCCACAGGGGCCGGAGACTGAAGCTTTCTTT. It codes for CASSQPQGPETEAFF.